This T cell receptor (beta chain) was captured in a study of blood T cells in healthy people across ages. Broader study findings: Researchers judged that diversity estimates from one million T cells fell short of true values.

As to this clonotype: The antigen is not known.

A minimum of 5.5 micrograms of total RNA was extracted per sample. A sample-barcoded 5' primer and a J-beta primer mix were used in a second PCR of roughly 6 to 11 cycles. Unique molecular identifiers of 12 random nucleotides labeled each cDNA. In TCRdb, the 5' RACE reads were re-called with MiXCR into one record per CDR3 protein. The data contain about 770,000 distinct CDR3 sequences, around 45% of them seen just once; the ten biggest clones take up around 21%. Sequencing used blood. This TCR was recovered from a man in his fifties or sixties in good health.

For the CDR3, the DNA is TGTGCCAGCAGTTACGGCAGCTCCTCCACAGATACGCAGTATTTT. Its protein is CASSYGSSSTDTQYF. The V call is TRBV6-2 or TRBV6-3, the J call TRBJ2-3; no firm D call. V was cut by 2 bases and J by 2 bases, with 11 bases left in between. This CDR3 is built from 15 residues. Germline V gene lookup returns CDR1 MNHEY and CDR2 SVGEGT.